In this sample, the clone carrying this TCR beta chain turned up many times. The sample is drawn from a study of early T cells in non-severe SARS-CoV-2 infection. Study in general: It was bulk RNA from unsorted whole blood that was sequenced, and the chains were unpaired.

The library protocol tagged individual cDNA molecules with unique molecular identifiers. TCRdb recomputed calls from the 5' RACE reads with MiXCR, one row per CDR3 protein. The sample records 50,000 to 60,000 distinct CDR3 sequences, 6% to 7% being singletons. CDR3 length equals 17 residues. V was pared by 5 bases and J by 0 bases, with 7 bases of the junction left unmatched. Sequencing was carried out using whole blood. The V and J genes are TRBV12-3 or TRBV12-4 and TRBJ1-5; 10 nucleotides match TRBD1. This clonotype originated in an adult who was a healthcare worker with PCR-confirmed SARS-CoV-2 infection or an uninfected control (not recorded which). DNA for the CDR3: TGTGCCAGCAGTATCGGGACAGGGGACCCTAGCAATCAGCCCCAGCATTTT. Amino acid sequence: CASSIGTGDPSNQPQHF.